These 17 T cell receptor beta chains came from one sample sequenced in a study of early T cells in non-severe SARS-CoV-2 infection (dated by TCRdb to about 2021). Libraries were made using 5' RACE. This sample was sequenced with a NextSeq 500. The public reads were quality trimmed at Q25 with fastp and then assembled into clones with MiXCR by TCRdb, keeping productive beta chains. Entries are consolidated by CDR3 protein sequence, retaining the most common genes and DNA. This sample holds about 17,000 distinct CDR3 sequences; approximately 5.4% were observed only once. The top ten constitute 6.5% to 8% of the sample. Sequencing was done on a sample of whole blood. Receptors originate from an adult who was a healthcare worker with PCR-confirmed SARS-CoV-2 infection or an uninfected control (not recorded which).

This clonotype was counted between two and nine times. V usage is TRBV11-2 and J usage is TRBJ2-1, with TRBD2 matching 8 bases. V dropped 5 bases and J dropped 11; count of bases not matched to a gene: 11. This CDR3 has 14 residues. CDR1 is SGHAT and CDR2 is FQNNGV in the germline V gene. DNA of the CDR3: TGTGCCAGCAGCCCCGGGGGGGGGCCAACGAAGCAGTTCTTC. Encoded protein: CASSPGGGPTKQFF.

This chain joins TRBV20-1 and TRBJ2-7, with 7 positions matching TRBD2. The CDR3 totals 13 residues. CDR1 is DFQATT and CDR2 is SNEGSKA in the germline V gene (reference sequence). Trimming removed 4 bases from V and 2 bases from J; junction bases left unmatched: 5. This CDR3 is CSAKSGVTYEQYF. The CDR3 bases are TGCAGTGCTAAGAGCGGGGTAACCTACGAGCAGTACTTC.

This clonotype came up many times. DNA of the CDR3: TGTGCCAGCAGCTTAGAACAGGGTTGGGGTGGCTACACCTTC. Translated: CASSLEQGWGGYTF. The rearrangement joins TRBV7-2 to TRBJ1-2, with D tentatively TRBD1 (6 bases). The CDR3 extends over 14 amino acids. V was cut by 1 base and J by 7 bases, with 13 bases left in between. Germline-derived CDR1 and CDR2 are SGHTA and FQGNSA.

This clonotype was seen many times. The chain is built from TRBV10-3 and TRBJ2-1; 11 bases align to TRBD2. Germline-derived CDR1 and CDR2 are ENHRY and SYGVKD. This CDR3 is built from 16 residues. V was pared by 2 bases and J by 8 bases, with 8 bases of the junction left unmatched. This chain's CDR3 is CAISERALAGGYEQFF. In DNA, the CDR3 is TGTGCCATCAGTGAGAGGGCCCTAGCGGGAGGTTATGAGCAGTTCTTC.

This clonotype has only a few counts. The chain joins TRBV7-2 to TRBJ2-3; TRBD2 aligns across 7 bases. Germline-derived CDR1 and CDR2 are SGHTA and FQGNSA. V trimming: 5 bases; J trimming: 2 bases; junction bases outside the gene matches: 10. This CDR3 contains 16 residues. The CDR3 DNA reads TGTGCCAGCAGCAAACCTAGCGGAGCCCTCACAGATACGCAGTATTTT. It encodes CASSKPSGALTDTQYF.

This clonotype was counted only a few times. The rearrangement joins TRBV4-3 to TRBJ1-2; D is perhaps TRBD1 (6 bases). The germline V gene encodes CDR1 LGHNA and CDR2 YSLEER. V was clipped by 0 bases and J by 0 bases, with 17 bases between them. The CDR3 sequence is 18 residues long. This CDR3 is CASSQDLTTGRANYGYTF. The CDR3 coding sequence is TGCGCCAGCAGCCAAGATTTAACCACAGGGCGAGCTAACTATGGCTACACCTTC.

The sample holds many counts of this clonotype. The CDR3: CASSLDLHNEQFF. The CDR3 bases are TGTGCCAGCAGTTTAGACCTACACAATGAGCAGTTCTTC. The gene calls are TRBV27 and TRBJ2-1; D gene uncertain. CDR3 length equals 13 residues. Per germline, CDR1 MNHEY and CDR2 SMNVEV (reference sequence). Trimming left V 2 bases short and J 5 bases short, with 7 bases between.

This clonotype was seen ten or more times. V usage is TRBV6-1 and J usage is TRBJ1-1; D is ambiguous. The CDR3 is 13 residues long. Per germline, CDR1 MNHNS and CDR2 SASEGT. Trimming left V 6 bases short and J 0 bases short, with 8 bases between. The CDR3 sequence: CASSDKLNTEAFF. CDR3 sequence (DNA): TGTGCCAGCAGCGACAAGCTGAACACTGAAGCTTTCTTT.

At least ten counts were recorded for this clonotype. The chain carries TRBV11-2 and TRBJ2-1; D possibly corresponds to TRBD1 (5 bases). The CDR3 loop spans 16 amino acids. V was cut by 6 bases and J by 0 bases, with 15 bases left in between. Germline lookup yields CDR1 SGHAT and CDR2 FQNNGV. The CDR3, as DNA: TGTGCCAGCAGTCTAGGATTAGGACACTCCTACAATGAGCAGTTCTTC. Residues: CASSLGLGHSYNEQFF.

This clonotype came up a few times. The chain has TRBV5-1 and TRBJ2-7; 7 bases match TRBD2. The CDR3 length is 14 residues. CDR1 and CDR2 (germline): SGHRS, YFSETQ. Germline trimming cut 4 bases from V and 4 bases from J; bases unmatched to any gene: 8. The CDR3 region is CASSEGGSPYEQYF. CDR3 coding DNA: TGCGCCAGCAGCGAGGGCGGGAGCCCATACGAGCAGTACTTC.

Many counts were recorded for this clonotype. The J gene is TRBJ1-3, the V gene TRBV12-3 or TRBV12-4; D gene unclear. The ends were cut back, 6 bases at V and 3 bases at J, with 12 bases in the middle. This CDR3 spans 14 amino acids. The CDR3 bases are TGTGCCAGCAGCCTAAGACAAGATGGAAACACCATATATTTT. Amino acid sequence: CASSLRQDGNTIYF.

In its sample, this clonotype was seen many times. The chain uses TRBV7-2 and TRBJ1-6; D possibly corresponds to TRBD1 (5 bases). This CDR3 comprises 14 residues. V lost 1 base to trimming and J lost 8 bases, with 9 bases between them. The germline CDR1 and CDR2 sequences are SGHTA and FQGNSA. Here the CDR3 reads CASSLVGDYSPLHF. The CDR3 bases are TGTGCCAGCAGCTTAGTCGGGGACTATTCACCCCTCCACTTT.

This clonotype was detected ten times or more. The chain employs TRBV6-1 and TRBJ1-1, with D tentatively TRBD1 (6 bases). V was trimmed by 5 bases and J by 0 bases, leaving 13 bases between them. The CDR3 contains 15 residues. The V gene's germline CDR1 is MNHNS and CDR2 SASEGT. The CDR3 DNA follows: TGTGCCAGCAGTCCTAACAGGGTCATGAACACTGAAGCTTTCTTT. It codes for CASSPNRVMNTEAFF.

This clonotype was counted at least ten times. The chain has TRBV6-2 or TRBV6-3 and TRBJ2-2; D gene unclear. CDR3 length equals 15 residues. V was clipped by 6 bases and J by 0 bases, with 11 bases between them. Germline values: CDR1 MNHEY, CDR2 SVGEGT. DNA for the CDR3: TGTGCCAGCAGCCCCGTGTCCGCGAACACCGGGGAGCTGTTTTTT. Protein: CASSPVSANTGELFF.

This clonotype was counted many times. CDR3 sequence reads: CSARGSRTGGRGMSSPLHF. In DNA form, the CDR3 reads TGCAGTGCTAGGGGTTCCAGGACAGGCGGAAGGGGAATGTCTTCACCCCTCCACTTT. The chain has TRBV20-1 and TRBJ1-6, with 7 bases identical to TRBD1. Per the germline V gene, CDR1 is DFQATT and CDR2 is SNEGSKA (reference sequence). The V and J ends lost 3 bases and 9 bases, in that order; junction bases with no gene match: 23. The CDR3 totals 19 residues.

This clonotype was counted at least ten times. V usage is TRBV11-3 and J usage is TRBJ2-3; no clear D. Germline V gene lookup returns CDR1 SGHNT and CDR2 YENEEA. V lost 1 base and J 10 bases, leaving 9 bases between the germline ends. The CDR3 has 12 residues. CDR3 bases: TGTGCCAGCAGCTTAGTAGACGTTGCGCAGTATTTT. Translation gives CASSLVDVAQYF.

V is TRBV3-1 and J is TRBJ2-1; possibly TRBD2 for D (5 bases). From germline, CDR1 is LGHDT and CDR2 YNNKEL (reference sequence). The V and J ends lost 3 bases and 14 bases respectively, with 20 bases between them. The CDR3 is 14 amino acids. This CDR3 is CASSHAILAGDKFF. Written as DNA, the CDR3 is TGTGCCAGCAGCCATGCTATTCTTGCCGGGGATAAGTTCTTC.